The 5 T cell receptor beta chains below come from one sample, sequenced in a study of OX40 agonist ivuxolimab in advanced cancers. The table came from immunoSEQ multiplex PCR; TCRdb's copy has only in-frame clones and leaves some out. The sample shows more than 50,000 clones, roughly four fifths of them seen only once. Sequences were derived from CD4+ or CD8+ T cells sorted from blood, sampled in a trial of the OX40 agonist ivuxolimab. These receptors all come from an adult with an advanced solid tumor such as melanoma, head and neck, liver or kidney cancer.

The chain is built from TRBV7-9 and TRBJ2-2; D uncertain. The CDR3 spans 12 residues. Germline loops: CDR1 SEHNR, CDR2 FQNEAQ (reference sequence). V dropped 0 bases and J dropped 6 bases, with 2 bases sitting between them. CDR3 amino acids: CASSLAPGELFF. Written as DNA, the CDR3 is TGTGCCAGCAGCTTAGCTCCCGGGGAGCTGTTTTTT.

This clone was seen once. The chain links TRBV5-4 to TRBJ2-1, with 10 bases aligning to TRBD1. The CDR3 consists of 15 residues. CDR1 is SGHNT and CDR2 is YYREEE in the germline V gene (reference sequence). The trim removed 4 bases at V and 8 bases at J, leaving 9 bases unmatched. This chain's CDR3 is CASSPGTGETDEQFF. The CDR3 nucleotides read TGTGCCAGCAGCCCCGGGACAGGGGAGACAGATGAGCAGTTCTTC. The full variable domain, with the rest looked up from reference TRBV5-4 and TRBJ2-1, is ETGVTQSPTHLIKTRGQQVTLRCSSQSGHNTVSWYQQALGQGPQFIFQYYREEENGRGNFPPRFSGLQFPNYSSELNVNALELDDSALYLCASSPGTGETDEQFFGPGTRLTVL.

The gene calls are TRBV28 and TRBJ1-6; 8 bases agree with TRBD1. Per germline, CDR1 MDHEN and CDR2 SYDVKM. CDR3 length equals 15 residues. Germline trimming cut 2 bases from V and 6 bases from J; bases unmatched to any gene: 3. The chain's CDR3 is CASSLGTGTNSPLHF. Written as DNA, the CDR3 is TGTGCCAGCAGTTTAGGGACAGGAACTAATTCACCCCTCCACTTT.

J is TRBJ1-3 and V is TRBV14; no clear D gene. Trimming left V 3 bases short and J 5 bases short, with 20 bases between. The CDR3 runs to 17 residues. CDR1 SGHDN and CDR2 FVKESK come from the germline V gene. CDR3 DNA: TGTGCCAGCAGCCACAGAGGGTGGCAGGCCGGACGAAACACCATATATTTT. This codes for CASSHRGWQAGRNTIYF.

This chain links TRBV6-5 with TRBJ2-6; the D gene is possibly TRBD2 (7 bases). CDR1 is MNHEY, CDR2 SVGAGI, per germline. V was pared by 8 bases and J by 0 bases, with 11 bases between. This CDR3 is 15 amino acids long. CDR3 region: CASARGGSGANVLTF. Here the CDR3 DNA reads TGTGCCAGCGCGAGGGGGGGCTCTGGGGCCAACGTCCTGACTTTC.